A single T cell receptor (beta chain) is shown here with its context. Data came from immunoSEQ multiplex PCR; TCRdb stores just in-frame clones and leaves some out. Of about 540,000 clones in the sample, about 84% were seen once. Between the trimmed V and J ends, which lost 0 bases and 4 bases, there was a span of 22 bases. Germline V gives CDR1 MGHRA, CDR2 YSYEKL. The length of the CDR3 is 19 residues. This specimen comes from a study of shared T cell receptors in the human thymus. These data were likewise used in another study, on human thymus T cells. That source notes: Related research found strongly overlapping thymic repertoires in unrelated individuals.

Input material: thymocytes. This chain links TRBV4-1 with TRBJ1-5; tentative D call: TRBD1 (5 bases). This clonotype was obtained from a boy in the first two years of life with a congenital heart defect. Here the CDR3 reads CASSQDLMSGRRPNQPQHF. The CDR3 coding sequence is TGCGCCAGCAGCCAAGATCTAATGTCAGGGCGACGACCTAATCAGCCCCAGCATTTT.